This record covers a single T cell receptor (beta chain). Antigen unknown. The authors loaded around 190 ng DNA, 25,000 to 30,000 T cell genomes, into sorted-subset replicate PCRs. The method was immunoSEQ multiplex PCR; TCRdb's version includes in-frame clones alone and lacks a portion of them. The sample yields approximately 530,000 clones, more than 95% seen once. V shed 5 bases, J shed 2 bases, and the junction held 17 bases outside the gene matches. Germline V gene sequence: CDR1 LNHDA, CDR2 SQIVND (reference sequence). The CDR3 runs 18 residues. This sample was included in a study of shared clonotypes between healthy human individuals. Study-level results: Rarefaction demonstrated incomplete sorted-subset sequencing despite large depth.

The V call is TRBV19, the J call TRBJ2-7, with 8 bases fitting TRBD2. The sample was naive CD4+ T cells sorted from blood. Subset noted: CD45RA+ positively selected. This receptor was identified in a woman in her twenties or thirties in good health. In DNA form, the CDR3 reads TGTGCCAGTAGTCCACAGTCTACGACTAGCGCCTTCGCCTACGAGCAGTACTTC. Its translation: CASSPQSTTSAFAYEQYF.